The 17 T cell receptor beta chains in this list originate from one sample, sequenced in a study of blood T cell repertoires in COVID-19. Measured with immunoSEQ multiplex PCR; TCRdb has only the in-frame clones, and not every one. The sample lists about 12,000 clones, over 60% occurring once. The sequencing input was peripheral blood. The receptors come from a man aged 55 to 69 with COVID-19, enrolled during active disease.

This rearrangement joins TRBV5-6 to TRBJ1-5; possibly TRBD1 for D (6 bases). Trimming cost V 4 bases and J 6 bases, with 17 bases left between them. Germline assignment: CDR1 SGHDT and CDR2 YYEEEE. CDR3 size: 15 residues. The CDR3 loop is CASSAQGLRGQPQHF. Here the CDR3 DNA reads TGTGCCAGCAGCGCCCAGGGGTTACGGGGTCAGCCCCAGCATTTT.

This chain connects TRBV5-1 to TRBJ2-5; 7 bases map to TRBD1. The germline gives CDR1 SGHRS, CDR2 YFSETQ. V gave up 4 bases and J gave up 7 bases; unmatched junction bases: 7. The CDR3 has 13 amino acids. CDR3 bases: TGCGCCAGCAGCCCCGGGGACAGCGGGACCCAGTACTTC. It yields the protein CASSPGDSGTQYF.

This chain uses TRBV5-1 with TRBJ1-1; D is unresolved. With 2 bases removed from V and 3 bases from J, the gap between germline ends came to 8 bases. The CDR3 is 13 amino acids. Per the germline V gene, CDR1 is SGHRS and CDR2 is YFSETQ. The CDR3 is CASSLLLDTEAFF. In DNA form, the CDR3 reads TGCGCCAGCAGCTTACTACTTGACACTGAAGCTTTCTTT.

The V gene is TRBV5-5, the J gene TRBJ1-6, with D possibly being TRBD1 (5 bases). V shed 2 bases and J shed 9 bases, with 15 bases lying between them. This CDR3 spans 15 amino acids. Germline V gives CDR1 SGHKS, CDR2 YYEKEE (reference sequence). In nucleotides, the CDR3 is TGTGCCAGCAGCTTCCACGGTCAGGGAGGTTCACCCCTCCACTTT. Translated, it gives CASSFHGQGGSPLHF.

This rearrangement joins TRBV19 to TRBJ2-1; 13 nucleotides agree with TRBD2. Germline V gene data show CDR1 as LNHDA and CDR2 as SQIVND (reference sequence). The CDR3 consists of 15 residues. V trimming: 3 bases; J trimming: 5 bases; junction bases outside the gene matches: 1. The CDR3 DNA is TGTGCCAGTAGTATGACTAGCGGGGGGCACAATGAGCAGTTCTTC. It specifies CASSMTSGGHNEQFF.

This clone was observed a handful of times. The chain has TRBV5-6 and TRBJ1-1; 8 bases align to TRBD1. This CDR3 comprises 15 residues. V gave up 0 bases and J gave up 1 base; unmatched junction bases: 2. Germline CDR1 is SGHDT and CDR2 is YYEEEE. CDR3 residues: CASSLGTGRNTEAFF. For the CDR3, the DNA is TGTGCCAGCAGCTTGGGGACAGGGAGGAACACTGAAGCTTTCTTT.

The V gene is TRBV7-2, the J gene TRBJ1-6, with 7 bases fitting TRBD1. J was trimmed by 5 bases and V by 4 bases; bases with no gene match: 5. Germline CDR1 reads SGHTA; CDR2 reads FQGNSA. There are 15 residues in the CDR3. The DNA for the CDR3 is TGTGCCAGCAGCTCCAGACAGGGTAATAATTCACCCCTCCACTTT. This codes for CASSSRQGNNSPLHF.

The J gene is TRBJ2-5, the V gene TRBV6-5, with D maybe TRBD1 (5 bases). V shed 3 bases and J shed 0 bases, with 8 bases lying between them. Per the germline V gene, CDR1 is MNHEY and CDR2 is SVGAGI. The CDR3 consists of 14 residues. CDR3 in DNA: TGTGCCAGCAGTTATAGGGGTTACCAAGAGACCCAGTACTTC. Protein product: CASSYRGYQETQYF.

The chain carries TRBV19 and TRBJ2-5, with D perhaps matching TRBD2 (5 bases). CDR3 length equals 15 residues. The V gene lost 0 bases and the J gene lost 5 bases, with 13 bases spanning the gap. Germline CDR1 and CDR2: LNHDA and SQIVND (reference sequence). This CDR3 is CASSIDLGGGETQYF. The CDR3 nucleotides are TGTGCCAGTAGTATAGATCTGGGCGGCGGGGAGACCCAGTACTTC.

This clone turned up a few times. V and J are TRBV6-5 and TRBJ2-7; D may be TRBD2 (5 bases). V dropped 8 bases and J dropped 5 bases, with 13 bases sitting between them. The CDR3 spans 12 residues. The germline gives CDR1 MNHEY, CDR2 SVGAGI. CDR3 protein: CASGRGYNEQYV. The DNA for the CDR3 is TGTGCCAGCGGTCGGGGTTACAACGAGCAGTACGTC.

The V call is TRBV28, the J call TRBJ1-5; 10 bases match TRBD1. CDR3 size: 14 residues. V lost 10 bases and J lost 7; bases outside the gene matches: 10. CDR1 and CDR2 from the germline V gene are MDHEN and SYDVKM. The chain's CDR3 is CATAATGGGQPQHF. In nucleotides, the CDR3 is TGTGCCACCGCGGCGACAGGGGGCGGGCAGCCCCAGCATTTT.

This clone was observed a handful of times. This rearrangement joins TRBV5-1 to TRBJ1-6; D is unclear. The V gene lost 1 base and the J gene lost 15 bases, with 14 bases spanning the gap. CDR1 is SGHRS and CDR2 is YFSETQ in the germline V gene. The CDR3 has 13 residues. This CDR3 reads CASSLSEASLLHF. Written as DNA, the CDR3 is TGCGCCAGCAGCTTGTCGGAGGCATCTCTCCTCCACTTT.

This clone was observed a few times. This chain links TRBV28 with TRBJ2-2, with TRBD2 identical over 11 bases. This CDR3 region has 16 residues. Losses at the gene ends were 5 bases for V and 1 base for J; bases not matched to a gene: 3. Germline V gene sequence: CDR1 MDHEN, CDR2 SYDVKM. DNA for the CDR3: TGTGCCAGCAGTGCAACTAGCGGGGGGAACACCGGGGAGCTGTTTTTT. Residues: CASSATSGGNTGELFF.

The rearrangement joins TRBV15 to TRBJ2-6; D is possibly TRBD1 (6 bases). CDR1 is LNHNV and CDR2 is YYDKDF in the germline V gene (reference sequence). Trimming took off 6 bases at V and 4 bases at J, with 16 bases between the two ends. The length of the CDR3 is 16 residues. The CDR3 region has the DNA TGTGCCACCAGTCCTCAGGGGCTCTCGGGGGCCAACGTCCTGACTTTC. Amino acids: CATSPQGLSGANVLTF. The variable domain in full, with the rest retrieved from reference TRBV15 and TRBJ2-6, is DAMVIQNPRYQVTQFGKPVTLSCSQTLNHNVMYWYQQKSSQAPKLLFHYYDKDFNNEADTPDNFQSRRPNTSFCFLDIRSPGLGDTAMYLCATSPQGLSGANVLTFGAGSRLTVL.

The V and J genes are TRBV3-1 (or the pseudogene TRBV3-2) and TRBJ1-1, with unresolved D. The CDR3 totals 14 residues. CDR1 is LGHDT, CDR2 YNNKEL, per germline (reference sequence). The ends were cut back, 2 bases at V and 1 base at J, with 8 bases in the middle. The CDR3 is CASSQSHRNTEAFF. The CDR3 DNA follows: TGTGCCAGCAGCCAATCACACCGGAACACTGAAGCTTTCTTT.

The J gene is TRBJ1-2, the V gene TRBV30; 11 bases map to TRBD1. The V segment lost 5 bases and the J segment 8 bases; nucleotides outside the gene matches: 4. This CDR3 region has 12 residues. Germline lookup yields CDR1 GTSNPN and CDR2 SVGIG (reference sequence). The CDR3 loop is CAWEGQGVGYTF. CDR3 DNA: TGTGCCTGGGAGGGACAGGGGGTCGGCTACACCTTC. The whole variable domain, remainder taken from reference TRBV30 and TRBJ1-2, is SQTIHQWPATLVQPVGSPLSLECTVEGTSNPNLYWYRQAAGRGLQLLFYSVGIGQISSEVPQNLSASRPQDRQFILSSKKLLLSDSGFYLCAWEGQGVGYTFGSGTRLTVV.

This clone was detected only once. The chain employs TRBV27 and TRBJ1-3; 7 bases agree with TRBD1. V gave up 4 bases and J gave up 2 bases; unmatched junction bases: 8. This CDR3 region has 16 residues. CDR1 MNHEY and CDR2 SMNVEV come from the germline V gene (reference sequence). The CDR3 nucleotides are TGTGCCAGCAGTTATCGAGACAGGGAGACTGGAAACACCATATATTTT. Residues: CASSYRDRETGNTIYF.